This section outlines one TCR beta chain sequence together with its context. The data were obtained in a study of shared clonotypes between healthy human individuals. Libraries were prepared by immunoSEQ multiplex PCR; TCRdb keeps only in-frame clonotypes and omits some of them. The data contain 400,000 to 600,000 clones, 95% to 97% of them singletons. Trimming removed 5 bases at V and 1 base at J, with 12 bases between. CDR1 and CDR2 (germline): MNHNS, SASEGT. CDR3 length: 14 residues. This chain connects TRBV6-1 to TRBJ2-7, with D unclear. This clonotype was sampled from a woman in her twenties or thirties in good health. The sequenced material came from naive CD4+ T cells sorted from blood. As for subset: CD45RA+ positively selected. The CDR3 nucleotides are TGTGCCAGCAGTTCGGCTGGGTATTCCTACGAGCAGTACTTC. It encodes CASSSAGYSYEQYF.